One T cell receptor (beta chain) is described in this entry. Only one count was recorded for this clone. The antigen it recognizes is unknown. Base qualities are not recorded, but no much larger clone differs from it by a single base. The germline V gene encodes CDR1 SGDLS and CDR2 YYNGEE. Including cysteine and phenylalanine, the CDR3 has 17 amino acids. Just CDR3 DNA is preserved here, 51 bases in frame from base 1. V and J are truncated by 3 bases and 2 bases respectively, leaving an intervening sequence of 18 bases. The cohort comprised some 680 healthy bone marrow donors. Cohort members were all nominally healthy when sampled, although unrecorded immune exposures were likely present. The donor was CMV seropositive and belonged to the group of 250 to 300 seropositive cohort members. A peripheral blood sample was collected from each donor, and TCR beta sequencing was performed on peripheral blood mononuclear cells. Genomic DNA extraction from the blood cell samples was performed with the Qiagen DNeasy Blood Extraction Kit.

This record belongs to a study of cytomegalovirus exposure and HLA in healthy donors (TCRdb year 2017). Broadly, across the study: An earlier analysis of approximately 640 of the donors reported 250 to 300 Gb of sequence data and 100 million to 130 million unique TCR beta sequences from some 180 million T cells. Of the approximately 370 genotyped donors, approximately 81% were placed in the genetic ancestry cluster associated with self-reported Caucasian donors. The study used immunosequencing to profile the T cell repertoires of 666 subjects and linked those repertoires to cytomegalovirus serostatus. Among 300 to 500 genotyped donors of the cohort, an average of around 250,000 unique TCR beta nucleotide sequences was sequenced per donor, of which about 19% were non-productive. An earlier analysis of some 500 of the donors used high-throughput TCR beta sequencing to judge whether each TCR beta V gene segment behaved as functional or pseudogenic. To study patterns of TCR occurrence, a later analysis re-analyzed previously published TCR beta repertoires from 500 to 850 donors and added high-resolution HLA genotyping. Typing coverage varied by locus: roughly 629-640 donors for A, B, C, DRB1 and DQB1; about 520 for DQA1; 600 to 610 for DPA1; approximately 490 for DPB1. High-throughput TCR immunosequencing, statistical association of individual TCRs with disease status, and machine learning were combined to predict cytomegalovirus infection status. In addition to the first cohort of 666 subjects, a separate validation cohort of 100 to 150 different subjects was used. A later genetic analysis took genome-wide SNP genotypes for 398 of the 666 donors and used that subset as a discovery cohort. Alongside the repertoire data, information on donor age, sex, ethnicity and CMV serostatus was compiled. Class I and class II HLA loci were covered by the typing at four-digit resolution. Every discovery cohort repertoire had been produced on one sequencing platform. The study aimed to test whether cataloging public T cell receptors could reveal signatures of past pathogen exposure. Rather than using new phenotypic data, the later analysis identified candidate immune exposures from TCR beta sequences and from how often those sequences occurred across donors. Roughly five DR-DQ haplotypes were handled as single units for association and clustering, since linkage in the cohort was strong. An early release that covered fewer than 750 HLA-typed donors contained approximately 300 gigabases of sequencing data and tens of millions of unique TCR sequences.

Study-wide conclusions, independent of this receptor: When HLA alleles, especially DR and DQ, strongly co-occurred, TCR associations were difficult to assign to individual alleles. A later analysis associated 15,000 or so TCR beta sequences with specific HLA alleles at a false discovery rate of 0.05. In a later genetic analysis, a missense DCLRE1C variant was associated with V-gene and J-gene trimming of TCR beta chains, and the association was replicated in an independent cohort. According to a later analysis, TCR association rates differed among HLA loci, with DRB1 alleles showing the most associated TCRs and HLA-C alleles showing the fewest. Most TCR sequences were observed very rarely across donors, whereas some public TCRs were present in many individuals. In the study, around 150 TCR beta chains were listed as associated with cytomegalovirus. The authors suggested that the approach could potentially be extended to other disease states and immunological phenotypes. In a later analysis, HLA-associated TCR beta chains were found to be more clonally expanded and to have lower generation probabilities than equally common non-associated chains. Linkage disequilibrium might explain the correlated functional status among segregating V segments, but an unknown experimental factor could not be ruled out. A later analysis found that most CMV-associated TCR beta chains appeared HLA-restricted, with HLA associations seemingly driven largely by CMV exposure. Compared with the roughly 600-donor mean, donors in an Asian-associated ancestry cluster had fewer N-insertions in productive TCRs, according to a later genetic analysis. In an earlier analysis of around 600 of the donors, most TCR beta V segments appeared in productive rearrangements about 90% or about 30% of the time, broadly matching IMGT annotations. Because HLA typing was missing for some donors at each locus, association tests included only the typed subset. Because the 87-base-pair reads could not distinguish some IMGT-functional V segments, including TRBV6-2 and TRBV6-3, those segments were excluded. A further reported finding was that TCR beta sequences accurately predicted the HLA-A and HLA-B alleles for most subjects in the first cohort. Roughly uniform sequencing depth across donors was assumed in presence/absence analyses, although this assumption may not hold. According to a later analysis, parvovirus B19, influenza, CMV and Epstein-Barr virus appeared linked to several top co-occurrence clusters. In this cohort, only TCR beta chains were sequenced, and detectable features were limited by the absence of alpha or paired-chain data. In vitro tests confirmed that a few of the cytomegalovirus-associated TCR beta chains recognize cytomegalovirus antigens. In both the original and validation cohorts, the classifier was reported to diagnose cytomegalovirus status with high specificity and sensitivity. A cluster of highly shared sequence variants was judged likely to be a technical artifact of the sequencing pipeline. Immune exposure information for the cohort was limited to CMV serostatus. Because counts were too low, roughly 16 rarely observed V segments, including chromosome 9 orphons, were excluded from the earlier analysis of some 540 of the donors.

Receptor libraries were prepared by the immunoSEQ multiplex PCR assay. For the multiplex PCR, a mixture combining 60 forward primers for TCR Vbeta segments and 13 reverse primers for TCR Jbeta segments was used. A multiplex PCR assay on genomic DNA amplified the CDR3 region of rearranged TCR beta genes. The amplified TCR beta libraries were sequenced on the Illumina HiSeq System as 87-base-pair reads. The study's processing was this. A later analysis counted about 80 million unique TCR beta chains across the 600 to 850 repertoires, and some 11 million of these chains were shared by at least two donors. To remove PCR and sequencing errors, raw reads were error-corrected and collapsed into unique sequences using a nearest-neighbor algorithm that merged closely related sequences. CDR3 sequences were aligned to IMGT reference sequences to assign V, D and J gene segments. For a sequence to be retained, a match of at least six nucleotides to both a V gene segment and a J gene segment was required. Rearrangements were classified as productive when the CDR3 lacked stop codons and remained in frame with V and J, and all other rearrangements were classified as non-productive. Following IMGT convention, CDR3 was defined as the stretch from the second conserved V-encoded cysteine to the conserved J-encoded phenylalanine. The earlier analysis of 500 to 650 of the donors excluded any sequence lacking an unambiguous match to a single V gene segment. In an earlier analysis of approximately 550 of the donors, V segments were called functional above 56.7% productive rearrangements and were called segregating when the between-donor standard deviation exceeded 5%. To diagnose cytomegalovirus status from the catalog of TCR beta chain sequences, a statistical classification framework was built. A later analysis assigned V and J genes by comparing TCR nucleotide sequences with IMGT/GENE-DB human TR gene sequences. Using the TCRdist pipeline, a later analysis assigned CDR3 sequences along with most-parsimonious VDJ recombination scenarios. In a later analysis, each TCR beta chain was defined by its CDR3 amino acid sequence together with its V-gene family, and reads lacking a unique V-gene family were excluded. In a later analysis, 450 to 600 highly shared, low-generation-probability nucleotide sequences were removed to address suspected cross-contamination and a sequencing artifact. In a later analysis, a clonal expansion index was calculated for each public chain from normalized within-repertoire ranks of inferred template counts. In a later analysis, generation probabilities were computed with a VDJ recombination model fitted to out-of-frame rearrangements, and the resulting probabilities were checked against IGoR. Hypergeometric tests were used in a later analysis to score TCR-TCR, TCR-HLA and TCR-CMV co-occurrence, with a repertoire-size bias correction applied to the TCR pairs. A later analysis estimated false discovery rates by permuting HLA or CMV assignments 20 times. In a later analysis, co-occurring TCRs were grouped using DBSCAN, with TCRdist sequence similarity added in when clustering inside HLA-allele-positive subsets. For co-occurrence clustering, repertoires with fewer than 30,000 or more than 120,000 public chains were excluded, along with 4 to 6 repertoires with anomalous nucleotide sharing. TCRdb's version of the immuneACCESS table is confined to in-frame rearrangements and falls short of the full clone set. An unresolved V gene accounts for under half of the shortfall where checked; the remainder is of unknown origin. That table is the source of V, J and clone size, and D and trimming were worked out from the DNA. The sample table holds some 110,000 clones, of which approximately 82% were seen once. Of the sample, 22% is held by the ten largest clones.

The sequence is built from TRBV9 and TRBJ2-1, and the D gene may be TRBD2, 5 bases matching. Sequenced material: PBMCs. This TCR was sampled from a man aged 30-40 years in good health and CMV-seropositive. The sequenced DNA is TGTGCCAGCAGCGGATCTCAGAGGGAAGTGGCCTACAATGAGCAGTTCTTC. The translation is CASSGSQREVAYNEQFF.